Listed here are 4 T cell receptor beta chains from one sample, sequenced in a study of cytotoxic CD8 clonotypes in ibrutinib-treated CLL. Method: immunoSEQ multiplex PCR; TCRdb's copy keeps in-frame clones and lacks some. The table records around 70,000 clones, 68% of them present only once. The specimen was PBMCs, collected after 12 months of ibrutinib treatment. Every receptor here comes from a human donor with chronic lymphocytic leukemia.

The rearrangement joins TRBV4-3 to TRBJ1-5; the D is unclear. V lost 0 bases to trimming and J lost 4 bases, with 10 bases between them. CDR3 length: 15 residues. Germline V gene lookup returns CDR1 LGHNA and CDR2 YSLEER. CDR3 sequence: CASSQEHGSNQPQHF. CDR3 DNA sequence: TGCGCCAGCAGCCAAGAACATGGTTCTAATCAGCCCCAGCATTTT.

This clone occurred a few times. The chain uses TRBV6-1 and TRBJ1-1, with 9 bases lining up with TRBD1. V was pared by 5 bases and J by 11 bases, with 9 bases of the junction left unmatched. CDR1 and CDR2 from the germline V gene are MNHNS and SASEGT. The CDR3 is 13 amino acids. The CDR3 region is CASSRTGDGGAFF. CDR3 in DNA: TGTGCCAGCAGTCGGACAGGGGATGGTGGCGCTTTCTTT.

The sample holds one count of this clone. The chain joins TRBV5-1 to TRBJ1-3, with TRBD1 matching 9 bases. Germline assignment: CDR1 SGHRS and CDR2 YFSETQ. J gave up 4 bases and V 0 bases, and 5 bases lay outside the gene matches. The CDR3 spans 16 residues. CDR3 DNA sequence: TGCGCCAGCAGCTTGGCCGGGACAGGGTTGGGAAACACCATATATTTT. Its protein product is CASSLAGTGLGNTIYF.

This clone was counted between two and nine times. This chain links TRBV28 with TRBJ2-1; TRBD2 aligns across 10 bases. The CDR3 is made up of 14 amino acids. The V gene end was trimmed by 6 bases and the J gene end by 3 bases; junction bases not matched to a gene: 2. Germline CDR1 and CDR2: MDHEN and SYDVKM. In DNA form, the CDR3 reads TGTGCCAGCAGACTAGCGGGGAACTACAATGAGCAGTTCTTC. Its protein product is CASRLAGNYNEQFF.